This TCR beta chain was retrieved from a study of Tregs in tolerant kidney transplant recipients. The wider study: Mixed chimerism was transient after nonmyeloablative marrow transplants from related graft donors. Regarding the study as a whole: Validation in larger populations is needed because few patients were studied. Tregs expanded with activated donor B cells seemed most donor-specific.

Unstimulated Tregs (CD4+CD25+CD127-) and CD4+CD25- non-Tregs were sorted from PBMCs. Of note for this clone: The antigen is undetermined. Read data end 3 residues before the CDR3 end; the end is taken from the germline J gene.

Germline values: CDR1 KGHSH, CDR2 LQKENI. The ends lost 7 bases at V and 0 bases at J; junction bases unmatched: 2. This CDR3 spans 14 amino acids. The data were produced by immunoSEQ multiplex PCR, yet TCRdb's version contains in-frame clones alone and is incomplete. The table counts about 52,000 clones; about 0.83% lies in the top ten. The sequencing used CD4+ T cells from blood, collected before the transplant. The chain has TRBV18 and TRBJ2-2, with 7 bases matching TRBD1. This sequence was found in a human donor who received a combined kidney and bone marrow transplant. CDR3 DNA (partial): TGTGCCAGCTACGGGACAGCGAACACCGGGGAG. Translated: CASYGTANTGE. The full-length CDR3 reads as CASYGTANTGELFF.